The present T cell receptor beta chain was sequenced within a study of cytomegalovirus exposure and HLA in healthy donors. Whole-study findings and limits: According to reports, the classifier identified cytomegalovirus status with high specificity and sensitivity. The study carried out a later analysis of TCR beta sequences. It associated approximately 15,000 of them with specific HLA alleles at a false discovery rate of 0.05.

The PCR used 60 Vbeta and 13 Jbeta primers. Some clones are missing from TCRdb's copy, which holds only in-frame ones; the method was immunoSEQ multiplex PCR. The repertoire holds about 200,000 clones, with almost 85% as singletons. The CDR3 has 15 residues. J lost 5 bases, V lost 5 bases, and 9 bases had no gene match. The germline V gene encodes CDR1 MDHEN and CDR2 SYDVKM. On this clone: As yet, its antigen is unknown.

All the people who gave samples were healthy bone marrow donors. The sequenced material came from PBMCs. This TCR was sampled from a woman between 50 and 59 years old in good health and CMV-seronegative. The chain has TRBV28 and TRBJ2-7; TRBD1 matches at 10 bases. CDR3 coding DNA: TGTGCCAGCAGTCTTTCCGGGACAGGGGCCCACGAGCAGTACTTC. Its protein product is CASSLSGTGAHEQYF.